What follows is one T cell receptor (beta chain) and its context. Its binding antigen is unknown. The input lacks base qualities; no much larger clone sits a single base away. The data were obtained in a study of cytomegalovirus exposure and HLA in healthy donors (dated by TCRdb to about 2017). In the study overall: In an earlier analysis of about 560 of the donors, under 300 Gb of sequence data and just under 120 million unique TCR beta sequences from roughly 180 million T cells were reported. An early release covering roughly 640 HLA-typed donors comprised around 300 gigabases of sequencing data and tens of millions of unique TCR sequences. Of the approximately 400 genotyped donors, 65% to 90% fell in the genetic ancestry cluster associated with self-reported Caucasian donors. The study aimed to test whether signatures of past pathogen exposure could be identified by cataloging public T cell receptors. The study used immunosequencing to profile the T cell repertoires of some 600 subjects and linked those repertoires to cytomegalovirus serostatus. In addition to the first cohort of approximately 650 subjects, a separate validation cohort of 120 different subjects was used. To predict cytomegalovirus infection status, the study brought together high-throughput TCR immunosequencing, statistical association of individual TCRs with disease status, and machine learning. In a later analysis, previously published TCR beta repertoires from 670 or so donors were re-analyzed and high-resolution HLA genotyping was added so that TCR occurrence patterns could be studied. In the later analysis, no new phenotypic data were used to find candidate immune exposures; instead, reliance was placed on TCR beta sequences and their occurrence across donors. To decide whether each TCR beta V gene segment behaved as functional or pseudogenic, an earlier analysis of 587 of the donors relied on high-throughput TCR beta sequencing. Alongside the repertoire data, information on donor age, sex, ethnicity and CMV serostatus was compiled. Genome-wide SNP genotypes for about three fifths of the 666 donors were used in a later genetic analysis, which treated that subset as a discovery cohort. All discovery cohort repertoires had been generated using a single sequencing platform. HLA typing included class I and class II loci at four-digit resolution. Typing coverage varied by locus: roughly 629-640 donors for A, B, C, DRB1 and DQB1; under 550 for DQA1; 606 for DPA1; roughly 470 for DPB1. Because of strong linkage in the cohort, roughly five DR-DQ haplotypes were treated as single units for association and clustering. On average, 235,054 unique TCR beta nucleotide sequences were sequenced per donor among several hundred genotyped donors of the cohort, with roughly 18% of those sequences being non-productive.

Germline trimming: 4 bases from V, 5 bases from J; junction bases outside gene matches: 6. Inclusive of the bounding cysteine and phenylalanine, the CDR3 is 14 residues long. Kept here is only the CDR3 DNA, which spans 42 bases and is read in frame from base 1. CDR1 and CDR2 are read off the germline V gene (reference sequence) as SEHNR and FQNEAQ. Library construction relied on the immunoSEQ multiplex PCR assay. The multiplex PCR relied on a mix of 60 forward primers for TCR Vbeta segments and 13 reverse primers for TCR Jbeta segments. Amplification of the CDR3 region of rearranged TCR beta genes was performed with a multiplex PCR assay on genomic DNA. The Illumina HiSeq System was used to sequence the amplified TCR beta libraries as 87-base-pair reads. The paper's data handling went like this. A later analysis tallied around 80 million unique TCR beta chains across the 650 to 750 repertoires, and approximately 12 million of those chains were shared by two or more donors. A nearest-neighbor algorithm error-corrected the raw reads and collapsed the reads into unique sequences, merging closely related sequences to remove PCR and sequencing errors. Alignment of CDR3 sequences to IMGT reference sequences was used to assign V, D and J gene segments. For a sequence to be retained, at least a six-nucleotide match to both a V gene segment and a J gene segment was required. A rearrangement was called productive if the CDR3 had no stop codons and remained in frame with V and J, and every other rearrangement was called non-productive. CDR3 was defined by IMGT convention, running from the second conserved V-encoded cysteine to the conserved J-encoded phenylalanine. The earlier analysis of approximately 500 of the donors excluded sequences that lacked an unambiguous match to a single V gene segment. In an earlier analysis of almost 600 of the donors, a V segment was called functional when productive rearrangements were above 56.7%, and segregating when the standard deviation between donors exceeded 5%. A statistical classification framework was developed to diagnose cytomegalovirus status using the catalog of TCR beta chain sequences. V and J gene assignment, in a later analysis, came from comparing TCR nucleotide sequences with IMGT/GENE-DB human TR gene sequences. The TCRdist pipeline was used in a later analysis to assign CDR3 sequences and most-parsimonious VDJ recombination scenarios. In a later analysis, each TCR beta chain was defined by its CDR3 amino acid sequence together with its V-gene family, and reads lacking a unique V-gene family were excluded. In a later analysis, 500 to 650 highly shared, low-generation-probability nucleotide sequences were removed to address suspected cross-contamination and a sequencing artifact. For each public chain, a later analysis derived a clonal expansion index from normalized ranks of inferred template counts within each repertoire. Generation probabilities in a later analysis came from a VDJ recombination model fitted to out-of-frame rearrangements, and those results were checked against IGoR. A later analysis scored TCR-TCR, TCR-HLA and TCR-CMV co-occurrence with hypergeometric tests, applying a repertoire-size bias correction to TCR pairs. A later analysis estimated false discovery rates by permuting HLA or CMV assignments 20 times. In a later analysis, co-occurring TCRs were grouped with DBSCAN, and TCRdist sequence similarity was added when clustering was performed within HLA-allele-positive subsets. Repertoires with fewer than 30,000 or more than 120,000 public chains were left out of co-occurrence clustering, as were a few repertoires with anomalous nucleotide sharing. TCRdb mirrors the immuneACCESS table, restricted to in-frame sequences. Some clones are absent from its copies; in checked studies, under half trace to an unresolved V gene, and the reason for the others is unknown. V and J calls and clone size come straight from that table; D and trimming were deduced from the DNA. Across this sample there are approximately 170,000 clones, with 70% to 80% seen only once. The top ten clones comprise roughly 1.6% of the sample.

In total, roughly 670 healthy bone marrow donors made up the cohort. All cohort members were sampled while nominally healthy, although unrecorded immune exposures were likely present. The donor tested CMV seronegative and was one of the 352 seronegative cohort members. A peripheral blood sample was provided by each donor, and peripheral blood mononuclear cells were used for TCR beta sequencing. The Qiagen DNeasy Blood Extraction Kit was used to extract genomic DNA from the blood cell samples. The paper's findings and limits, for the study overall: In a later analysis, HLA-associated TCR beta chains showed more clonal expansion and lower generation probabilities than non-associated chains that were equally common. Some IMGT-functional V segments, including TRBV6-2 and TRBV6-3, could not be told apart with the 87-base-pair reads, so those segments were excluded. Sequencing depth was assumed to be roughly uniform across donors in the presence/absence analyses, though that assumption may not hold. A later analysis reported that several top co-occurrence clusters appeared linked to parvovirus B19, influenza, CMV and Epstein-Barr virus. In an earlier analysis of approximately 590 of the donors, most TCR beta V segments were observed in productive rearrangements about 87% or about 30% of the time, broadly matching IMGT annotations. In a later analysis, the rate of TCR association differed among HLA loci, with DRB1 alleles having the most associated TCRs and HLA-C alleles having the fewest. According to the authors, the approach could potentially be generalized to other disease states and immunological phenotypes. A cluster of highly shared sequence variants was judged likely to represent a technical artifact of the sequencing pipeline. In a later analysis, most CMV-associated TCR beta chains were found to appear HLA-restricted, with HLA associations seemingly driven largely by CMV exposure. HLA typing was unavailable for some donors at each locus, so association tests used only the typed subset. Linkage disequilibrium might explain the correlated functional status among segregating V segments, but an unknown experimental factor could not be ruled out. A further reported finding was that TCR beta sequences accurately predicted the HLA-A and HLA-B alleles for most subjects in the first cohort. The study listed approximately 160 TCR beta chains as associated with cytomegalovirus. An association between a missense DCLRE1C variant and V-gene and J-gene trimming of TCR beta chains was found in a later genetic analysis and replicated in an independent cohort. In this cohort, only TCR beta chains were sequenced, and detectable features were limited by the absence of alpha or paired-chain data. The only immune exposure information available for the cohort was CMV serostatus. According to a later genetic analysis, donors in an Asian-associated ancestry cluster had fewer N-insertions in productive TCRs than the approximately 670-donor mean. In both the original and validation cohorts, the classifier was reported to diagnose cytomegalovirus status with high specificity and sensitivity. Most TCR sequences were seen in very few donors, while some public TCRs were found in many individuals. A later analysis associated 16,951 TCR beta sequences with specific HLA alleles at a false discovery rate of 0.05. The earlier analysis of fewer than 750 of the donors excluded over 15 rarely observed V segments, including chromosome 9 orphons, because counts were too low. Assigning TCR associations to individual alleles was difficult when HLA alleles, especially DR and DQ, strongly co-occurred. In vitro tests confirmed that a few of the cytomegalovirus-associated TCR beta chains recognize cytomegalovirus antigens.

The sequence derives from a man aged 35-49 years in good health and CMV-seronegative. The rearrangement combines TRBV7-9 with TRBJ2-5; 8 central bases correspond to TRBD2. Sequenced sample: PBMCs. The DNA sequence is TGTGCCAGCAGCTGGAGCGGGAGCTCGGAGACCCAGTACTTC. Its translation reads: CASSWSGSSETQYF.